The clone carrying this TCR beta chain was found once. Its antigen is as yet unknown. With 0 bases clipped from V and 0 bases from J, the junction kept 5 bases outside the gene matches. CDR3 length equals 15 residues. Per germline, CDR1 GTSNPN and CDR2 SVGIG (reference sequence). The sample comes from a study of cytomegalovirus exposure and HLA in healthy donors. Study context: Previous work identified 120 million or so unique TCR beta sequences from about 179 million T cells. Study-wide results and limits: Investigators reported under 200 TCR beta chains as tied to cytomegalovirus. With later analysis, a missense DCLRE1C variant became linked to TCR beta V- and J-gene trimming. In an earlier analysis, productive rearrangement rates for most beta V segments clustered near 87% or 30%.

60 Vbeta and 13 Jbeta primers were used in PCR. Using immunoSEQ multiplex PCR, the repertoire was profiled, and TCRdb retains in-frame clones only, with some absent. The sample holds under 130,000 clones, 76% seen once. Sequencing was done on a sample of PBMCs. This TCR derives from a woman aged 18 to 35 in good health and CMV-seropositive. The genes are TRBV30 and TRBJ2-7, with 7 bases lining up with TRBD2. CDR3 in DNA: TGTGCCTGGAGTGTAGTAGGGAGGGCCTCCTACGAGCAGTACTTC. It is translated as CAWSVVGRASYEQYF.